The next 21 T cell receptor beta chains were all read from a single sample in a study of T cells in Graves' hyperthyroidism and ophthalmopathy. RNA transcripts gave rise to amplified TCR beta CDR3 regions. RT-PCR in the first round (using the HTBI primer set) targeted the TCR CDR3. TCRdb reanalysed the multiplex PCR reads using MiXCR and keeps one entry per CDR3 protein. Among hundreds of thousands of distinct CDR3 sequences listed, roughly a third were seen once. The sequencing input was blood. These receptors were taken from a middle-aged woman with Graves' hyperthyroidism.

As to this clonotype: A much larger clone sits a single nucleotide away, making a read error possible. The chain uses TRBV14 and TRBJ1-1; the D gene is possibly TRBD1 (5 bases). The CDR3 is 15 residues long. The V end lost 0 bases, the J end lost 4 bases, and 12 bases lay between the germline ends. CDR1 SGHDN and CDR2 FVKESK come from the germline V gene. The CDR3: CASSQDLGRATEAFF. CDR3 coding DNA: TGTGCCAGCAGCCAAGATCTTGGCAGGGCCACTGAAGCTTTCTTT.

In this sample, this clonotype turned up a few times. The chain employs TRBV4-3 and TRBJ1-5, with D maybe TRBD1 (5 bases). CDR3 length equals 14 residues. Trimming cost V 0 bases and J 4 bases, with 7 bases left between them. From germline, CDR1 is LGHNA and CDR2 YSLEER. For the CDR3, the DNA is TGCGCCAGCAGCCAAGATTCAGGGAATCAGCCCCAGCATTTT. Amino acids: CASSQDSGNQPQHF.

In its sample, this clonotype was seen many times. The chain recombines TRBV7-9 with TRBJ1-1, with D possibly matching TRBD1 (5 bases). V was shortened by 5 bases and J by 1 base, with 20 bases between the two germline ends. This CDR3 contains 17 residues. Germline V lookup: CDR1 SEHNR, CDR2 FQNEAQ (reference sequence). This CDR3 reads CASSPHRGGDQNTEAFF. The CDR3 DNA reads TGTGCCAGCAGCCCTCATAGGGGAGGAGATCAGAACACTGAAGCTTTCTTT.

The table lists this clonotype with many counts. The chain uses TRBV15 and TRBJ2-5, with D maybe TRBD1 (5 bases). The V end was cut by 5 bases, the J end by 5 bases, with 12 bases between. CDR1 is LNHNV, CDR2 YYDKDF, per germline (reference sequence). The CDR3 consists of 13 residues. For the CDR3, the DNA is TGTGCCACCAGCGGCGTTAAGGGGGAGACCCAGTACTTC. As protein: CATSGVKGETQYF.

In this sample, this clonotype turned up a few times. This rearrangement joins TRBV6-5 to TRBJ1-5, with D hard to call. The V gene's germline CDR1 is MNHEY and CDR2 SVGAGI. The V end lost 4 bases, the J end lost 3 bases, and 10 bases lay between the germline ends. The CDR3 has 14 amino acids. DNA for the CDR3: TGTGCCAGCAGTTCCCTGACACTCAATCAGCCCCAGCATTTT. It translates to CASSSLTLNQPQHF.

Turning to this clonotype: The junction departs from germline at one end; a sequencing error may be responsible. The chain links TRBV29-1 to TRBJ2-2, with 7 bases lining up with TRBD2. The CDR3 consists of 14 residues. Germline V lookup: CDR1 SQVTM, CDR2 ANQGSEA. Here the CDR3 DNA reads TGCAGCGTTCCGAGGGGAGGGAACACCGGGGGGCTGTTTTTT. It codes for CSVPRGGNTGGLFF.

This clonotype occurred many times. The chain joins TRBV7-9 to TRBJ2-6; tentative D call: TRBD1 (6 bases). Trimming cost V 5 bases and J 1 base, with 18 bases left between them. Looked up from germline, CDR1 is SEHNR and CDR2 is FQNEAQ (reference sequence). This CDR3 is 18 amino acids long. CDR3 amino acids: CASSPRLGATSGANVLTF. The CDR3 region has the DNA TGTGCCAGCAGCCCACGGTTGGGGGCGACTTCTGGGGCCAACGTCCTGACTTTC.

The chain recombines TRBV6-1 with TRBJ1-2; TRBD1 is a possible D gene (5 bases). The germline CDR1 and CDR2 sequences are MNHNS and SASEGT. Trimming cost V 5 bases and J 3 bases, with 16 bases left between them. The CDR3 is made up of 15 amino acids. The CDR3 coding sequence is TGTGCCAGCAGTCCAGCCCTACAGGCGTACTATGGCTACACCTTC. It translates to CASSPALQAYYGYTF.

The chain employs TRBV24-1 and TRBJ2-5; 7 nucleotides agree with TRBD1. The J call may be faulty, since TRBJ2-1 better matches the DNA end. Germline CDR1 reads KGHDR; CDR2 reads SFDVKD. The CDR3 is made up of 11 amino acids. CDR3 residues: CATSRQGQQFF. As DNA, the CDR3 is TGTGCCACCAGTCGACAGGGCCAGCAGTTCTTC.

The CDR3 loop is CASSTQSNQPQHF. CDR3 DNA sequence: TGTGCCAGTAGTACCCAGAGCAATCAGCCCCAGCATTTT. V and J are TRBV19 and TRBJ1-5; unclear D gene. Germline CDR1 is LNHDA and CDR2 is SQIVND (reference sequence). V lost 4 bases, J lost 1 base, and 5 bases lay in between. CDR3 length: 13 residues. Using reference TRBV19 and TRBJ1-5 for the parts outside the CDR3, the full variable domain is DGGITQSPKYLFRKEGQNVTLSCEQNLNHDAMYWYRQDPGQGLRLIYYSQIVNDFQKGDIAEGYSVSREKKESFPLTVTSAQKNPTAFYLCASSTQSNQPQHFGDGTRLSIL.

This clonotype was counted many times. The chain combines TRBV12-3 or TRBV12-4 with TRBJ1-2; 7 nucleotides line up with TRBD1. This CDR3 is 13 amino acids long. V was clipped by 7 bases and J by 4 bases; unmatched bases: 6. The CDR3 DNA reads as TGTGCCAGCACCGTGGGACAGCGCTATGGCTACACCTTC. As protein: CASTVGQRYGYTF.

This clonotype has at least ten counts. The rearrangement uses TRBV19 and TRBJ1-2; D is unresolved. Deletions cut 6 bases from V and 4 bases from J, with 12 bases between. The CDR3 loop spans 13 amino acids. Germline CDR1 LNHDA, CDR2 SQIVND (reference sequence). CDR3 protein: CASRIESSYGYTF. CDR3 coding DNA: TGTGCCAGTAGGATTGAAAGCAGCTATGGCTACACCTTC.

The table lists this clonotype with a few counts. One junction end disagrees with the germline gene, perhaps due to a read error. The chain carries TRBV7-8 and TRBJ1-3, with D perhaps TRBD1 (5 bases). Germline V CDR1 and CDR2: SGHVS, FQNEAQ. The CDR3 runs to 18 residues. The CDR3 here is CASTESILTTGPGNTIYF. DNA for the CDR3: TGTGCCAGCACCGAATCTATTCTTACGACGGGGCCTGGGAACACCATATATTTT.

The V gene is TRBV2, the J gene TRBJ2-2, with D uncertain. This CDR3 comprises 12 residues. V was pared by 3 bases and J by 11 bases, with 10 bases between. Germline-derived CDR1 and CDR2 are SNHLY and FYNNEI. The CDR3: CASSEDPSELFF. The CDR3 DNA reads TGTGCCAGCAGTGAGGACCCCAGTGAGCTGTTTTTT.

The CDR3 reads CASRARQPQHF. CDR3 in DNA: TGCGCCAGCAGGGCCAGGCAGCCCCAGCATTTT. The chain links TRBV10-2 to TRBJ1-5; D is ambiguous. In germline, CDR1 is WSHSY, CDR2 SAAADI. Trimming cost V 6 bases and J 7 bases, with 7 bases left between them. This CDR3 region has 11 residues.

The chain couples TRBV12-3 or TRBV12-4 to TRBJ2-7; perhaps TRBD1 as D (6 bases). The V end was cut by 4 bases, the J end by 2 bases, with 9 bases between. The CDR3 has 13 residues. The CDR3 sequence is CASSSGETYEQYF. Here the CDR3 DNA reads TGTGCCAGCAGTTCAGGGGAGACCTACGAGCAGTACTTC.

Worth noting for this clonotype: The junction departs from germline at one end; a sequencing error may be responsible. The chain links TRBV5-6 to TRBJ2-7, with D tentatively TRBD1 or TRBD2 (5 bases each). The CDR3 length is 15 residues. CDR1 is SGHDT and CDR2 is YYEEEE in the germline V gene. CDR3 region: CASRSLGTHSYGQYF. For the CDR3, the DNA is TGTGCCAGCAGGAGTTTAGGGACGCACTCCTACGGGCAGTACTTC.

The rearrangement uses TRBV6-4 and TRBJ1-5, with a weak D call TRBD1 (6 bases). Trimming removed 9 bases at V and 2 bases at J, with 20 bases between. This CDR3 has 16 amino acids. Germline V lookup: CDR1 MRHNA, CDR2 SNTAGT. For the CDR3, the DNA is TGTGCCAGTGCCTTCGGCGGGGGGGCCGGCAATCAGCCCCAGCATTTT. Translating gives CASAFGGGAGNQPQHF.

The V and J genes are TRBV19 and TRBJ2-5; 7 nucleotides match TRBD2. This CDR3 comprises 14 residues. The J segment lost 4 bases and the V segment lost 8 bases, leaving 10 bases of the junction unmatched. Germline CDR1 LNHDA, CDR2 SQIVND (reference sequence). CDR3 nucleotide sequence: TGTGCCAGTGGGGCGGGGACTACCTCAGAGACCCAGTACTTC. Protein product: CASGAGTTSETQYF.

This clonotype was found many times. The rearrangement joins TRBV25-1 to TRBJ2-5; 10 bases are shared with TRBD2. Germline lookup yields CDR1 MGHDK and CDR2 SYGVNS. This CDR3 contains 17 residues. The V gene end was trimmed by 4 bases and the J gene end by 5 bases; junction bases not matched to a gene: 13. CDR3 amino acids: CASSASGGAGARETQYF. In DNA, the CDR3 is TGTGCCAGCAGTGCCAGCGGGGGGGCAGGGGCCCGGGAGACCCAGTACTTC.

The CDR3 nucleotides read TGTGCCAGCAGCTTAGTCGAGGGGACGGATGGCTACACCTTC. It specifies CASSLVEGTDGYTF. The chain couples TRBV7-8 to TRBJ1-2; a weak D match, TRBD1 (5 bases). With 1 base removed from V and 6 bases from J, the gap between germline ends came to 12 bases. The germline gives CDR1 SGHVS, CDR2 FQNEAQ. The length of the CDR3 is 14 residues.